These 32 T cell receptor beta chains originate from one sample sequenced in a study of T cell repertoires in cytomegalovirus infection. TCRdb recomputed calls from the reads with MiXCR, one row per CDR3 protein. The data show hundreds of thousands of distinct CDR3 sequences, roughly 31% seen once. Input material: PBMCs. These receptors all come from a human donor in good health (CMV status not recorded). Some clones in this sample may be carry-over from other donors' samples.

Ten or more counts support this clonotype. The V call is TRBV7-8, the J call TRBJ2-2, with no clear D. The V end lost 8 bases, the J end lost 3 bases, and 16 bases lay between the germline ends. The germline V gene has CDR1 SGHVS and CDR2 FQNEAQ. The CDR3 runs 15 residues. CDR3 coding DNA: TGTGCCAGCCATTCGGAAGTGCGGTACACCGGGGAGCTGTTTTTT. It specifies CASHSEVRYTGELFF.

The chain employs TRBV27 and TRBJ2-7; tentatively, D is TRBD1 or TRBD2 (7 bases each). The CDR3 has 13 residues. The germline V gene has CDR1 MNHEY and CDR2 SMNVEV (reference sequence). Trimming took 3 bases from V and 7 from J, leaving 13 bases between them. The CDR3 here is CASSFPGGGEQYF. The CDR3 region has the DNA TGTGCCAGCAGTTTCCCAGGGGGGGGGGAGCAGTACTTC.

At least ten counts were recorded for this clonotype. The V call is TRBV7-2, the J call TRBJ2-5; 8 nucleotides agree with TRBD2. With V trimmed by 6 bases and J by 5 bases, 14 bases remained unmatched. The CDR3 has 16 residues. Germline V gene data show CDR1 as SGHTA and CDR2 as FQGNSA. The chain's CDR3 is CASSTRGGSGVETQYF. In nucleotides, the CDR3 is TGTGCCAGCAGTACCCGGGGGGGGAGCGGGGTGGAGACCCAGTACTTC.

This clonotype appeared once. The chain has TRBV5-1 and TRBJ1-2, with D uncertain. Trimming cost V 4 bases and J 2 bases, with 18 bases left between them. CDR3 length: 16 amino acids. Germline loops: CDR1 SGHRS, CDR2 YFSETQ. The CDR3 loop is CASSPLPAGTNYGYTF. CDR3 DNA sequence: TGCGCCAGCAGCCCTCTACCGGCAGGCACCAACTATGGCTACACCTTC.

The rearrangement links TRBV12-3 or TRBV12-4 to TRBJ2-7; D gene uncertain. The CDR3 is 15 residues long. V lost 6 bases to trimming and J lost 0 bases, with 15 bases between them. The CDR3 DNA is TGTGCCAGCAGCCAAGCTGGAGCGAGCTCCTACGAGCAGTACTTC. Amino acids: CASSQAGASSYEQYF.

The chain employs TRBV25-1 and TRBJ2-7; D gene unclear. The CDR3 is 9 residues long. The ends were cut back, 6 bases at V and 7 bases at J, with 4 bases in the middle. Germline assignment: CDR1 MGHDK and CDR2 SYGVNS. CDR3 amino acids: CASSREQYF. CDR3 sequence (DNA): TGTGCCAGCAGCCGGGAGCAGTACTTC.

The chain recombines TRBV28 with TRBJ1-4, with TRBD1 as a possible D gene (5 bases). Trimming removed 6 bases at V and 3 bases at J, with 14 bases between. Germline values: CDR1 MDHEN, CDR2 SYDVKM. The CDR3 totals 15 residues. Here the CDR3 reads CASRSGGEANEKLFF. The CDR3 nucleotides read TGTGCCAGCAGGTCCGGGGGGGAGGCTAATGAAAAACTGTTTTTT.

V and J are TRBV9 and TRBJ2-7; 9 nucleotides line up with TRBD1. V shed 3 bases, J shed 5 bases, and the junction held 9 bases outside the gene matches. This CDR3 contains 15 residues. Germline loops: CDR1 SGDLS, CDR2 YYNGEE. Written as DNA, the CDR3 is TGTGCCAGCAGCGCCGGGACAGGGTCTTTCCACGAGCAGTACTTC. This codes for CASSAGTGSFHEQYF.

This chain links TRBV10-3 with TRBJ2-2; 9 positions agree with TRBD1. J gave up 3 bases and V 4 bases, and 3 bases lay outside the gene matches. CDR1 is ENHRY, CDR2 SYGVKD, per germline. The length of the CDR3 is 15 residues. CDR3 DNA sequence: TGTGCCATCAGTGCGACAGGGGGGGACACCGGGGAGCTGTTTTTT. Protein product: CAISATGGDTGELFF.

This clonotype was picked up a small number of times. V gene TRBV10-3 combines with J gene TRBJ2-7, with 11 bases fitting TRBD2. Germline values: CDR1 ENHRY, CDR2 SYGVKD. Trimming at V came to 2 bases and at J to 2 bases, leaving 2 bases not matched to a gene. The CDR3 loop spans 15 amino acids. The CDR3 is CAISETSGGPYEQYF. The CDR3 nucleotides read TGTGCCATCAGTGAGACTAGCGGGGGACCCTACGAGCAGTACTTC.

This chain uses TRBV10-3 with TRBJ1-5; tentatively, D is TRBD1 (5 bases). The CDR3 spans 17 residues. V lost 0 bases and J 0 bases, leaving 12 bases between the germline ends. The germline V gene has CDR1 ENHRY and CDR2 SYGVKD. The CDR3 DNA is TGTGCCATCAGTGAGTCAAAGGAGGGGCCTAGCAATCAGCCCCAGCATTTT. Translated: CAISESKEGPSNQPQHF.

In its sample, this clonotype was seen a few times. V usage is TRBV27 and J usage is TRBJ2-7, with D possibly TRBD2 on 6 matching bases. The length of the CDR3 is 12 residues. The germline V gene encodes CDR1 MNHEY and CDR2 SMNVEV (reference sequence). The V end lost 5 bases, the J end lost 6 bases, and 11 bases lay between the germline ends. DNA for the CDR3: TGTGCCAGCAGTCGTGGGGGGTCCGAGCAGTACTTC. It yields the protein CASSRGGSEQYF.

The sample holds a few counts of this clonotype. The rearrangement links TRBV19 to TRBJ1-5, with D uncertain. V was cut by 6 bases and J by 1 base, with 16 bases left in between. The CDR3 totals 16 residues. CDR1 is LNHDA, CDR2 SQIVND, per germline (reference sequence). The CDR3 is CASSKTGTWSNQPQHF. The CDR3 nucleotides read TGTGCCAGTAGCAAAACGGGAACTTGGAGCAATCAGCCCCAGCATTTT. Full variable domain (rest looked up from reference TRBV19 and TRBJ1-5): DGGITQSPKYLFRKEGQNVTLSCEQNLNHDAMYWYRQDPGQGLRLIYYSQIVNDFQKGDIAEGYSVSREKKESFPLTVTSAQKNPTAFYLCASSKTGTWSNQPQHFGDGTRLSIL.

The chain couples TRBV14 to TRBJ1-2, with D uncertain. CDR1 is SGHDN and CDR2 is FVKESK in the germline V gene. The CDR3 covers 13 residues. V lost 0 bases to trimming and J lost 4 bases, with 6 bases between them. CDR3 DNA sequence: TGTGCCAGCAGCCAAGAGCTCGGCTATGGCTACACCTTC. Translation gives CASSQELGYGYTF.

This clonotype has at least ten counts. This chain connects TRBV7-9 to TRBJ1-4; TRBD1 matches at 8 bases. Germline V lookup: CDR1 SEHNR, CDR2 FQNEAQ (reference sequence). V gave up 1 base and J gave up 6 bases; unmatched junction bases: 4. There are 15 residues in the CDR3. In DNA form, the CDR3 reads TGTGCCAGCAGCTTAGTCGGACAGGGTTATGAAAAACTGTTTTTT. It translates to CASSLVGQGYEKLFF.

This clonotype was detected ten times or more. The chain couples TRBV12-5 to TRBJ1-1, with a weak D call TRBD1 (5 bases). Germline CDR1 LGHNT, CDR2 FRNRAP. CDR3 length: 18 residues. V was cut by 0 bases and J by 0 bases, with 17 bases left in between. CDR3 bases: TGTGCTAGTGGTTTGGTACGAACCGGGACGGACATGAACACTGAAGCTTTCTTT. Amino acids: CASGLVRTGTDMNTEAFF.

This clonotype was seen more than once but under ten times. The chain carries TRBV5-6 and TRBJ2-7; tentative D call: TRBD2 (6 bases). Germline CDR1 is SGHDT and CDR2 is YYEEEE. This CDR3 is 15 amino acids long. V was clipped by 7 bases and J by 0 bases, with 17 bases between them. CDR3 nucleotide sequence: TGTGCCAGCTCGTCGCTCGGGACTGGCTCCTACGAGCAGTACTTC. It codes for CASSSLGTGSYEQYF.

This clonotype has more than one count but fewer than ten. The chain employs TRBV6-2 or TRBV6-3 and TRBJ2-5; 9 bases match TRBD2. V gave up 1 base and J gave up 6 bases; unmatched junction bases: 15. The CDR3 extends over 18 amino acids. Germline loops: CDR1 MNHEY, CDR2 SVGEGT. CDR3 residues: CASSYLKSQAGGLQTQYF. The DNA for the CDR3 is TGTGCCAGCAGTTACTTGAAGTCGCAGGCGGGGGGGCTACAGACCCAGTACTTC.

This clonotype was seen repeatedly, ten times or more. The chain's CDR3 is CASSSGTDNSPLHF. The CDR3, as DNA: TGTGCCAGCAGCTCCGGGACAGATAATTCACCCCTCCACTTT. The chain is built from TRBV7-9 and TRBJ1-6, with 7 bases matching TRBD1. J was trimmed by 5 bases and V by 4 bases; bases with no gene match: 2. CDR3 length: 14 residues. Germline lookup yields CDR1 SEHNR and CDR2 FQNEAQ (reference sequence). The full variable domain, its missing parts supplied by reference TRBV7-9 and TRBJ1-6, is DTGVSQNPRHKITKRGQNVTFRCDPISEHNRLYWYRQTLGQGPEFLTYFQNEAQLEKSRLLSDRFSAERPKGSFSTLEIQRTEQGDSAMYLCASSSGTDNSPLHFGNGTRLTVT.

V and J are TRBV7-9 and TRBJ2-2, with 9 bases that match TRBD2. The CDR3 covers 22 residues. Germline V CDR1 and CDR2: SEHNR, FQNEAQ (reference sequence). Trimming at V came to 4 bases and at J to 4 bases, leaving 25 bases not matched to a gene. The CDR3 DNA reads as TGTGCCAGCAGCTCGAAGGGGACGTTTGGCGGGGGGGTTGACACGATCACCGGGGAGCTGTTTTTT. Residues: CASSSKGTFGGGVDTITGELFF. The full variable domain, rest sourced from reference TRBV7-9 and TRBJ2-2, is DTGVSQNPRHKITKRGQNVTFRCDPISEHNRLYWYRQTLGQGPEFLTYFQNEAQLEKSRLLSDRFSAERPKGSFSTLEIQRTEQGDSAMYLCASSSKGTFGGGVDTITGELFFGEGSRLTVL.

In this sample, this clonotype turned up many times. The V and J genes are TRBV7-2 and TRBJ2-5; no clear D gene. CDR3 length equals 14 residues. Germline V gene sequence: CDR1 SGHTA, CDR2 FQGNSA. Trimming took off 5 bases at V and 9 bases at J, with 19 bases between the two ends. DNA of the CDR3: TGTGCCAGCAGCCCACGATCGACGCCTCCATCCCAGTACTTC. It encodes CASSPRSTPPSQYF.

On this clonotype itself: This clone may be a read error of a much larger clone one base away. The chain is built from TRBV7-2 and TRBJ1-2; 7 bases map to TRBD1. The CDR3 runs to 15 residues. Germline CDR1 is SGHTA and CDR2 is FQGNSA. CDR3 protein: CACSLGGGTAYGYTF. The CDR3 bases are TGTGCCTGCAGCTTAGGGGGTGGGACAGCTTATGGCTACACCTTC.

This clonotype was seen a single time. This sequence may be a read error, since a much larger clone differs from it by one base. In nucleotides, the CDR3 is TGTGCCCGCAGGCCGGGACAGGGCACAGATACGCAGTATTTT. Translation gives CARRPGQGTDTQYF. This chain connects TRBV7-2 to TRBJ2-3; 8 nucleotides align to TRBD1. The CDR3 runs to 14 residues. Germline V lookup: CDR1 SGHTA, CDR2 FQGNSA.

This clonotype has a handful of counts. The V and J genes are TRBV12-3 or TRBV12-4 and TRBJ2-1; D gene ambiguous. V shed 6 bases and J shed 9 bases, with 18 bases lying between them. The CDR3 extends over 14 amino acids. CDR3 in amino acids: CASSPGGGHGEQFF. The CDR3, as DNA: TGTGCCAGCAGCCCCGGTGGTGGGCACGGTGAGCAGTTCTTC.

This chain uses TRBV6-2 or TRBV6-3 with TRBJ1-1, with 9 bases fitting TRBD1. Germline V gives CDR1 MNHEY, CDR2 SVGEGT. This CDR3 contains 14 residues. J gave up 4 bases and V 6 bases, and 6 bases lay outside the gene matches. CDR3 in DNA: TGTGCCAGCAGCCCACACAGGGGGCCCACTGAAGCTTTCTTT. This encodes CASSPHRGPTEAFF.

The CDR3 bases are TGCAGCGGGAGGACAGGGGGCTTGGAGACCCAGTACTTC. Its translation is CSGRTGGLETQYF. The chain links TRBV29-1 to TRBJ2-5, with 11 bases matching TRBD1. CDR3 length equals 13 residues. The J segment lost 5 bases and the V segment lost 7 bases, leaving 6 bases of the junction unmatched. The V gene's germline CDR1 is SQVTM and CDR2 ANQGSEA.

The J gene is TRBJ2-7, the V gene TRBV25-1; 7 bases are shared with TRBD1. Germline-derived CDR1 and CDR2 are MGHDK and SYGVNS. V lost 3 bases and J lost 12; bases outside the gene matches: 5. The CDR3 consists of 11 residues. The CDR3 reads CASSDLDRPYF. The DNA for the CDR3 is TGTGCCAGCAGTGACCTGGACAGGCCGTACTTC.

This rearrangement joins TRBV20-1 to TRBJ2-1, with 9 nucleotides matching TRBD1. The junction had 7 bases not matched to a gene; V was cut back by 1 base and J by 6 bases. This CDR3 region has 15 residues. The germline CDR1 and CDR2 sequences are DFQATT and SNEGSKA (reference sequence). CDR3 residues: CSARVRTGVFNEQFF. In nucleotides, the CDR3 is TGCAGTGCTAGAGTGAGGACAGGGGTTTTCAATGAGCAGTTCTTC.

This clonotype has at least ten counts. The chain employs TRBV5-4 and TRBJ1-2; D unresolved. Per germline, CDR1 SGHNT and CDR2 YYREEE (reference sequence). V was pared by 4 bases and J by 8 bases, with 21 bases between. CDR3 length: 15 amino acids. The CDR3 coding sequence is TGTGCCAGCAGCACTAGAACAGCGCGCTTCGGGGGCTACACCTTC. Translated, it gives CASSTRTARFGGYTF.

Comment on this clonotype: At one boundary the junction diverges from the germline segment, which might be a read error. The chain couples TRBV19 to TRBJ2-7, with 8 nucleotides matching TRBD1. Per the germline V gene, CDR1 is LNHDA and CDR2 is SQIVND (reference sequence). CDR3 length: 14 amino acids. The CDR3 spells CASSPGTGTYDQYF. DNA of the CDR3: TGTGCCAGTAGCCCGGGGACAGGAACCTACGATCAGTACTTC.

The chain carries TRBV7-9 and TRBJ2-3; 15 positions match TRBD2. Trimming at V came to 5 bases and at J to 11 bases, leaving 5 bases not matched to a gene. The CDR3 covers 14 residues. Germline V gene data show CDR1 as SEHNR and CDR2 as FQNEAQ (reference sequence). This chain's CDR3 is CASSTGTSGGKQYF. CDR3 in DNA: TGTGCCAGCAGCACCGGGACTAGCGGGGGGAAGCAGTATTTT.

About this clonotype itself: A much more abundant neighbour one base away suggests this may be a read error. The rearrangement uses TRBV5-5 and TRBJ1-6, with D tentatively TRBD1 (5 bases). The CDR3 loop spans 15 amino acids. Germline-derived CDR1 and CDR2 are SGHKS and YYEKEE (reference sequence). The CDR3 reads CASSFPGRNNSPLPF. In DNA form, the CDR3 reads TGTGCCAGCAGCTTCCCGGGACGGAACAATTCACCCCTCCCCTTT.